This T cell receptor beta chain was found in a study of blood T cell repertoires in COVID-19. Study context: COVID-19 samples collected from the United States, Italy and Spain covered acute and convalescent phases. The cDNA or gDNA used as material had been derived from T cells, B-cell-depleted T cells, or PBMCs.

This clone was counted once. As processed by the authors: Quantification of nucleated cells was approximated via reference gene primer amplification. The method was immunoSEQ multiplex PCR; TCRdb's version includes in-frame clones alone and lacks a portion of them. V, J and clone size derive from that table, while D and trimming were established from the DNA sequence. In the table there are tens of thousands of clones, 86% of which are singletons. The germline gives CDR1 SGHRS, CDR2 YFSETQ. Deletions cut 7 bases from V and 6 bases from J, with 12 bases between. The CDR3 totals 12 residues. This sequence joins TRBV5-1 and TRBJ2-3; possible D gene TRBD2, 5 bases. Sequencing input: peripheral blood. The source of this sequence is a man aged 55 to 70 with acute or convalescent COVID-19. CDR3 amino acids: CASGGFTDTQYF. The DNA of the CDR3 is TGCGCCAGCGGAGGCTTCACCGATACGCAGTATTTT.